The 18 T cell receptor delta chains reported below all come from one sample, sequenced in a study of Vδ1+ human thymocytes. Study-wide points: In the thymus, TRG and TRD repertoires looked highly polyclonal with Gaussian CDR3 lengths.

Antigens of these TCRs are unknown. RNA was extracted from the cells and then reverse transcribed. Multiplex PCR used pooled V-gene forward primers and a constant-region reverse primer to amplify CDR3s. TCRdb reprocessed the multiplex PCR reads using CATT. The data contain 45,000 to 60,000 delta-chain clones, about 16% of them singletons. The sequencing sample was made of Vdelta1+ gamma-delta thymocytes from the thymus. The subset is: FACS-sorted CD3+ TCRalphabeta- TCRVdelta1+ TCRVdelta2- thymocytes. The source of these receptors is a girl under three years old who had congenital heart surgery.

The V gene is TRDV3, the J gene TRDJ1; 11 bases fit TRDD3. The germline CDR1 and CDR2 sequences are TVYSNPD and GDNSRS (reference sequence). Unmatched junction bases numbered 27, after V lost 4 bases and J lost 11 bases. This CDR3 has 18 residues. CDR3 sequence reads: CASSSPVLGLLGDIGLIF. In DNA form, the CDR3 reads TGTGCCTCCTCCTCGCCGGTCCTGGGCTTACTGGGGGATATAGGGCTCATCTTT.

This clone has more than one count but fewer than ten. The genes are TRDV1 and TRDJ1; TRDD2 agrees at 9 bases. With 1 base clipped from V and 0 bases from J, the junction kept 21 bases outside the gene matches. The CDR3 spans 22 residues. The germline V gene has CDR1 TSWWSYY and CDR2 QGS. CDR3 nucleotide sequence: TGTGCTCTTGGGGAACGACCCCTTCCTACGAAAGGGGGCCGGAGGTACACCGATAAACTCATCTTT. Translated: CALGERPLPTKGGRRYTDKLIF.

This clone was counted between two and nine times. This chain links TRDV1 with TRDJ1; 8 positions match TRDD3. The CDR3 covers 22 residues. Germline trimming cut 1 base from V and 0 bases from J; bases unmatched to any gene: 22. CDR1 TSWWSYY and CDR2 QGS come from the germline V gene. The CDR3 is CALGEPEGGTPAGGRYTDKLIF. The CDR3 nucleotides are TGTGCTCTTGGGGAACCGGAGGGCGGGACGCCCGCTGGGGGACGATACACCGATAAACTCATCTTT.

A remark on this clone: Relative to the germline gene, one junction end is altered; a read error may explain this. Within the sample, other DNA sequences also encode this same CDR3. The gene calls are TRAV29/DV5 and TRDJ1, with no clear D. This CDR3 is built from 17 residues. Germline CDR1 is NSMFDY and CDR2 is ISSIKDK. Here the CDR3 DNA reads TGTGCCGCAAGCTACTCTTCTGGAAGGAGGTACACCGATAAACTCATCTTT. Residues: CAASYSSGRRYTDKLIF.

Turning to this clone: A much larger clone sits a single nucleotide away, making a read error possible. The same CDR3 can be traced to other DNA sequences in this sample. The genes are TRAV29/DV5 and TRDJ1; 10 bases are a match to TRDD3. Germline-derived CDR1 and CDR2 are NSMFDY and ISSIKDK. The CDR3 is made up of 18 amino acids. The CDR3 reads CAAVVSDCWGIISDKLIF. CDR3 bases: TGTGCCGCAGTAGTCTCTGACTGCTGGGGGATAATATCCGATAAACTCATCTTT.

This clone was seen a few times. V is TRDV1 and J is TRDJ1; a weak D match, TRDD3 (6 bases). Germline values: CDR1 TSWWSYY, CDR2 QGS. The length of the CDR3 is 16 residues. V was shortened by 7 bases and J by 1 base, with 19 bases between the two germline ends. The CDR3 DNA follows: TGTGCTCTTGTAATCCCTGGGGAGATTTTCACCGATAAACTCATCTTT. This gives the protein CALVIPGEIFTDKLIF.

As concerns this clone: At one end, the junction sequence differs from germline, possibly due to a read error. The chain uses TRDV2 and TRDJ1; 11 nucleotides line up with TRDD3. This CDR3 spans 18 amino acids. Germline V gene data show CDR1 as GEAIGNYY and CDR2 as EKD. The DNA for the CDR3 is TGTGCCTGTGACACCCTTCTGGGGGATACACCGTACACCAATAAACTCATCTTT. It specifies CACDTLLGDTPYTNKLIF.

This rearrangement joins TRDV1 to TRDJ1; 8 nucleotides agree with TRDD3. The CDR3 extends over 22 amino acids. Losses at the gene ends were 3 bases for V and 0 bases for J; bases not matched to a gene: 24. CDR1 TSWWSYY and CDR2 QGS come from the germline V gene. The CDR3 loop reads CALGDLLPSTGDTTIYTDKLIF. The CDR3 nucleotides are TGTGCTCTTGGGGACCTTCTTCCTTCAACCGGGGATACCACGATATACACCGATAAACTCATCTTT.

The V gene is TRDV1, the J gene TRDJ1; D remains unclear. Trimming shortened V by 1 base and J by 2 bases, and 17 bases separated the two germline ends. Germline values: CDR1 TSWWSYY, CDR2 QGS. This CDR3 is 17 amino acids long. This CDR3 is CALGEHCHEGGTDKLIF. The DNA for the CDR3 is TGTGCTCTTGGGGAACATTGTCATGAAGGCGGAACCGATAAACTCATCTTT.

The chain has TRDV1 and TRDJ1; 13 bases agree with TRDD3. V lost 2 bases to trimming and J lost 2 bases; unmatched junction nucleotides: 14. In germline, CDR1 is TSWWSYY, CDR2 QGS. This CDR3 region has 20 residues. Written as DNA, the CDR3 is TGTGCTCTTGGGGAAAAGGTCCCGAACTGGGGGATACGCCATACCGATAAACTCATCTTT. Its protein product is CALGEKVPNWGIRHTDKLIF.

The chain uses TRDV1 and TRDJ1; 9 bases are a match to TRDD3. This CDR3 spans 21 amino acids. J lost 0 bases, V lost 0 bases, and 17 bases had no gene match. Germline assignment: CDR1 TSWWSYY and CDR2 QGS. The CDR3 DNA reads TGTGCTCTTGGGGAACTAGATCCATTGGGGATACGAATTTTCTACACCGATAAACTCATCTTT. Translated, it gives CALGELDPLGIRIFYTDKLIF.

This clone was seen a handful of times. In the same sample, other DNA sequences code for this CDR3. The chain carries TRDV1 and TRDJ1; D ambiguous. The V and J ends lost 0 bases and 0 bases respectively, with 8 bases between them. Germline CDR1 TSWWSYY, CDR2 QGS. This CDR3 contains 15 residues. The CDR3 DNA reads TGTGCTCTTGGGGAACTCGCCCCGCACACCGATAAACTCATCTTT. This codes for CALGELAPHTDKLIF.

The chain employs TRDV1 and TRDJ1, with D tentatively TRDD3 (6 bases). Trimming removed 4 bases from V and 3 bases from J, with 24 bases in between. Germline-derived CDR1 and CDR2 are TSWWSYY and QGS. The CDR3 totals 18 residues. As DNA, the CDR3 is TGTGCTCTTGGGGGCGGGTACTGGGACACTAAGAGGGCCGATAAACTCATCTTT. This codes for CALGGGYWDTKRADKLIF.

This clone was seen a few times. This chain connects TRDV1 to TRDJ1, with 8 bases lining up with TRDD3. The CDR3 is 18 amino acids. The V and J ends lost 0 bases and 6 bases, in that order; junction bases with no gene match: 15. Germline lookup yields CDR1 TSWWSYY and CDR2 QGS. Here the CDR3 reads CALGELALWGTFFHKLIF. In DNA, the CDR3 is TGTGCTCTTGGGGAACTAGCCCTCTGGGGGACCTTCTTTCATAAACTCATCTTT.

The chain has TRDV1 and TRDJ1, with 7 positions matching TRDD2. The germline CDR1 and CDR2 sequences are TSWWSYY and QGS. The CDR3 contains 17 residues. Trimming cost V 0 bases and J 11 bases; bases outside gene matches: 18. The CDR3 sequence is CALGELIPLDSYGMLIF. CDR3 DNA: TGTGCTCTTGGGGAACTCATCCCCCTAGATTCCTACGGGATGCTCATCTTT.

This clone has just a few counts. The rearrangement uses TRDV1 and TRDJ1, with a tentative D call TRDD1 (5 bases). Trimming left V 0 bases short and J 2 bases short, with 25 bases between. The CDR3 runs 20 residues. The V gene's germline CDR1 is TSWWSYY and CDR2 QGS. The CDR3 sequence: CALGELSPREGPRNTDKLIF. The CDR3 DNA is TGTGCTCTTGGGGAACTCTCCCCTCGCGAGGGCCCCAGAAATACCGATAAACTCATCTTT.

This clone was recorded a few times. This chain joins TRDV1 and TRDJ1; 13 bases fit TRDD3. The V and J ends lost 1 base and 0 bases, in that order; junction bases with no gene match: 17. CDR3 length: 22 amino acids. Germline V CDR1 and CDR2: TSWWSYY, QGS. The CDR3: CALGEPFLPLLGDTLYTDKLIF. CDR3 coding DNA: TGTGCTCTTGGGGAACCTTTCCTGCCGTTACTGGGGGATACGCTTTACACCGATAAACTCATCTTT.

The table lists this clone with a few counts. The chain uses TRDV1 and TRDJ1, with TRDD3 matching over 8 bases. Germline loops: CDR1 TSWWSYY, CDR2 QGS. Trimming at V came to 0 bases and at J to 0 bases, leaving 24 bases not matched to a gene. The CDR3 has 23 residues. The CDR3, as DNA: TGTGCTCTTGGGGAACTAGTAGATCTTGGGATACGAATGTGTTGTAGGTACACCGATAAACTCATCTTT. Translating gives CALGELVDLGIRMCCRYTDKLIF.